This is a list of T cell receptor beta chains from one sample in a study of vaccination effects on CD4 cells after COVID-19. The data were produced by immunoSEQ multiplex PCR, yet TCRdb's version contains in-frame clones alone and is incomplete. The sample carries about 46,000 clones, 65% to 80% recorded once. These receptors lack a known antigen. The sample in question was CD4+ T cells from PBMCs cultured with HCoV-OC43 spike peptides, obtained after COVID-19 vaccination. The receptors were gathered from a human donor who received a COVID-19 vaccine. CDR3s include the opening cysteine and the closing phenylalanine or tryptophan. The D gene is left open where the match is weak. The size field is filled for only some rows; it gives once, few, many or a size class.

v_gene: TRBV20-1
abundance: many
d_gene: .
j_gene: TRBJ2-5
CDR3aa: CSASTKETQYF
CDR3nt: TGCAGTGCTAGCACTAAAGAGACCCAGTACTTC

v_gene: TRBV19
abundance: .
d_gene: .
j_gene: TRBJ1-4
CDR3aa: CASTYTGRYNEKLFF
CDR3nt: TGTGCCAGTACTTATACAGGGAGATATAATGAAAAACTGTTTTTT

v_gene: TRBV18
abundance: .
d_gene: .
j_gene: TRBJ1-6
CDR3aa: CASSPPSARRGSPLHF
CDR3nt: TGTGCCAGCTCACCACCGTCAGCACGCAGGGGTTCACCCCTCCACTTT

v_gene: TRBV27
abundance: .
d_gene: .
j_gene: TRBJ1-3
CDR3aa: CASSSEGYGNTIYF
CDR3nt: TGTGCCAGCAGTTCTGAGGGGTACGGAAACACCATATATTTT

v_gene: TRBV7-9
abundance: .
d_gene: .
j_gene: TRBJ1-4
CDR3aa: CASSSARRDGREKLFF
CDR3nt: TGTGCCAGCAGCTCCGCGCGCCGGGACGGCCGTGAAAAACTGTTTTTT

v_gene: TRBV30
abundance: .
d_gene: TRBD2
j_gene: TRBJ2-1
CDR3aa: CAWSGLARNEQFF
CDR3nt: TGTGCCTGGAGTGGACTAGCCCGCAATGAGCAGTTCTTC

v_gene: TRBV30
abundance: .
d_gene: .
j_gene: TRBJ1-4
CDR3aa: CAWSGSGLAEKLFF
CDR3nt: TGTGCCTGGAGTGGTTCAGGGTTGGCTGAAAAACTGTTTTTT

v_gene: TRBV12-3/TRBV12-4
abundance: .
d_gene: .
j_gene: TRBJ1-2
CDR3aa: CASSLAGLYGYTF
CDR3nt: TGTGCCAGCAGTTTAGCGGGACTCTATGGCTACACCTTC

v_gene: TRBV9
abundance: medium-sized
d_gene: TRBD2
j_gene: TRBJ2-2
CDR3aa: CASSVVSSGGTGELFF
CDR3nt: TGTGCCAGCAGCGTAGTTTCTAGCGGGGGCACCGGGGAGCTGTTTTTT

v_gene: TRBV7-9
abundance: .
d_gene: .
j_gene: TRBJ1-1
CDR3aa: CASRPRVMNTEAFF
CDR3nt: TGTGCCAGCAGACCTAGGGTAATGAACACTGAAGCTTTCTTT

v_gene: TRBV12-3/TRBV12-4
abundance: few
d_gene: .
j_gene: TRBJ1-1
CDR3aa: CASSSSGGREAFF
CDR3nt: TGTGCCAGCAGCTCTTCGGGGGGACGTGAAGCTTTCTTT

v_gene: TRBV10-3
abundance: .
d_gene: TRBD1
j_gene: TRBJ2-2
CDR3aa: CAISERTGTGAGELFF
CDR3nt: TGTGCCATCAGTGAGAGAACCGGGACAGGGGCCGGGGAGCTGTTTTTT

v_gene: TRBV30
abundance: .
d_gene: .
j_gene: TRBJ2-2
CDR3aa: CAWTYRDSEYPRTLPTGELFF
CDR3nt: TGTGCCTGGACTTACCGGGACTCCGAATATCCACGGACCCTTCCCACCGGGGAGCTGTTTTTT

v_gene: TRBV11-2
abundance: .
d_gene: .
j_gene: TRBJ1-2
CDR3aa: CASSFRGLSGYTF
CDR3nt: TGTGCCAGCAGCTTTCGGGGGCTCAGTGGCTACACCTTC

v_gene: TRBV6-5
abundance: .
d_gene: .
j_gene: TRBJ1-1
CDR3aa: CASMGGRVMAFF
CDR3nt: TGTGCCAGCATGGGGGGGCGGGTAATGGCTTTCTTT

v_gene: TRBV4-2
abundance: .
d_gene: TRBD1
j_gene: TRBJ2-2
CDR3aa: CASSQPRTGRNTGELFF
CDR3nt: TGTGCCAGCAGCCAGCCCCGGACAGGGAGGAACACCGGGGAGCTGTTTTTT

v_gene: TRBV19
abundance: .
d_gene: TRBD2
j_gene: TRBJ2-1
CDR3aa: CASSTLAGVGLDEQFF
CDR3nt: TGTGCCAGTAGCACTCTAGCGGGGGTAGGGTTGGATGAGCAGTTCTTC

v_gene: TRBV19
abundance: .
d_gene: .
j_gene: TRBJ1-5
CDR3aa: CASSPGHNQPQHF
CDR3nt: TGTGCCAGTAGCCCAGGGCACAATCAGCCCCAGCATTTT

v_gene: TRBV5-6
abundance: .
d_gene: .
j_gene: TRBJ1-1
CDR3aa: CASSLGQPNTEAFF
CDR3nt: TGTGCCAGCAGCTTAGGACAACCGAACACTGAAGCTTTCTTT

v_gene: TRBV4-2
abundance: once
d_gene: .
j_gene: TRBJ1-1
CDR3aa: CASSQELGGSTEAFF
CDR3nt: TGTGCCAGCAGCCAAGAGTTGGGCGGGAGCACTGAAGCTTTCTTT

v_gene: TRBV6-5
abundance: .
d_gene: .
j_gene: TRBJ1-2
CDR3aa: CASSYSTGNYGYTF
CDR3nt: TGTGCCAGCAGTTACTCGACGGGAAACTATGGCTACACCTTC

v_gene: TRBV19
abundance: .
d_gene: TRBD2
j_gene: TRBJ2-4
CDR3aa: CASSQGTSGEGYIQYF
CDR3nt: TGTGCCAGTAGCCAGGGGACTAGCGGGGAGGGTTACATTCAGTACTTC

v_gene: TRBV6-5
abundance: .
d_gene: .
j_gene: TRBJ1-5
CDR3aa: CASSSDGRNQPQHF
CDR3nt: TGTGCCAGCAGTTCTGACGGCCGCAATCAGCCCCAGCATTTT

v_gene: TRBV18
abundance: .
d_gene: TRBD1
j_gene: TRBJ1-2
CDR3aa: CASSPPTGTAGGYTF
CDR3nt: TGTGCCAGCTCACCACCGACAGGGACGGCAGGTGGCTACACCTTC

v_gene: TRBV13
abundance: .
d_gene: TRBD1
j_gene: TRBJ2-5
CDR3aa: CASSLATGGRETQYF
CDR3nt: TGTGCCAGCAGCTTGGCAACAGGGGGCAGGGAGACCCAGTACTTC

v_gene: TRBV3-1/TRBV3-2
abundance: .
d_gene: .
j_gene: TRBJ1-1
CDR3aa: CASSYPGRDTEAFF
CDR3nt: TGTGCCAGCAGCTACCCTGGCAGGGATACTGAAGCTTTCTTT

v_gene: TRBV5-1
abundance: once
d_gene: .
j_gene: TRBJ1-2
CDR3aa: CASSGGGSPGNGYTF
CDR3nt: TGCGCCAGCAGCGGCGGAGGATCACCAGGCAATGGCTACACCTTC

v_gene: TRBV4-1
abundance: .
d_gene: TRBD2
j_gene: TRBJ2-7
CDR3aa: CASSPGLAGTSSYEQYF
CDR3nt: TGCGCCAGCAGCCCGGGACTAGCGGGGACCAGCTCCTACGAGCAGTACTTC

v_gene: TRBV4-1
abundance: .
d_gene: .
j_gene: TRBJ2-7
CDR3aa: CASSQESNEQYF
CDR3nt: TGCGCCAGCAGCCAAGAGAGTAACGAGCAGTACTTC

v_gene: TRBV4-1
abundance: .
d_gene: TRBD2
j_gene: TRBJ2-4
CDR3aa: CASSAAGGQYIQYF
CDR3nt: TGCGCCAGCAGCGCCGCGGGGGGCCAGTACATTCAGTACTTC

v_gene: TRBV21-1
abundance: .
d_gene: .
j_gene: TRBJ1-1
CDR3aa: CASSAHRVKYNVGTEAFF
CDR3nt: TGTGCCAGCAGCGCACACAGGGTCAAATATAACGTGGGCACTGAAGCTTTCTTT

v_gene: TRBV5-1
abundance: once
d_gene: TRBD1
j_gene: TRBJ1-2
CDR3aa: CASSVTGQRYGYTF
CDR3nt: TGCGCCAGCAGCGTCACGGGACAGCGCTATGGCTACACCTTC

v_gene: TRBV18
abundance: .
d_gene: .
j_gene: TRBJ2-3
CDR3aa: CASSLGGGGLRTRRPKSTDTQYF
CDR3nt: TGTGCCAGCTCACTAGGGGGCGGGGGTCTGCGGACCCGTAGACCCAAAAGCACAGATACGCAGTATTTT

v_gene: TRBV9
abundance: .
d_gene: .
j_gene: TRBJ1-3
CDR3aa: CASSDRVLNTIYF
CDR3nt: TGTGCCAGCAGCGACAGAGTGCTCAACACCATATATTTT

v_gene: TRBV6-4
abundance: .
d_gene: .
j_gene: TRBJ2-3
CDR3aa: CASRGRGTDTQYF
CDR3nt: TGTGCCAGCAGGGGTAGGGGGACAGATACGCAGTATTTT

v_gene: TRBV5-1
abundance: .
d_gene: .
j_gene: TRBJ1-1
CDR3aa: CASSRQDNTEAFF
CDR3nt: TGCGCCAGCAGCCGTCAGGACAACACTGAAGCTTTCTTT

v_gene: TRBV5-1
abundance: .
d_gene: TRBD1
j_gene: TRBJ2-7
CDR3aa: CASSFWDRGDSSYEQYF
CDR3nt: TGCGCCAGCAGCTTTTGGGACAGGGGGGATAGCTCCTACGAGCAGTACTTC